The 9 T cell receptor beta chains given below trace back to one sample, sequenced in a study of Tregs in tolerant kidney transplant recipients. Assay: immunoSEQ multiplex PCR; the TCRdb copy retains only in-frame clones and omits some. The sample comprises 100,000 to 120,000 clones, roughly 90% of which are singletons, and around 0.35% rests with the top ten. Here the sequenced sample was CD4+ T cells from blood, taken before the transplant. Every receptor here comes from a human donor who received a combined kidney and bone marrow transplant.

The chain recombines TRBV18 with TRBJ1-6, with D hard to call. Germline lookup yields CDR1 KGHSH and CDR2 LQKENI. The CDR3 covers 16 residues. V was shortened by 3 bases and J by 5 bases, with 14 bases between the two germline ends. For the CDR3, the DNA is TGTGCCAGCTCACCTGGGCCGCAAAGGAATAATTCACCCCTCCACTTT. Its translation: CASSPGPQRNNSPLHF. Full variable domain (rest looked up from reference TRBV18 and TRBJ1-6): NAGVMQNPRHLVRRRGQEARLRCSPMKGHSHVYWYRQLPEEGLKFMVYLQKENIIDESGMPKERFSAEFPKEGPSILRIQQVVRGDSAAYFCASSPGPQRNNSPLHFGNGTRLTVT.

The V call is TRBV9, the J call TRBJ1-3; 7 positions match TRBD1. The CDR3 has 16 amino acids. In germline, CDR1 is SGDLS, CDR2 YYNGEE. The trim removed 0 bases at V and 0 bases at J, leaving 3 bases unmatched. The CDR3 loop is CASSVGGGLSGNTIYF. Written as DNA, the CDR3 is TGTGCCAGCAGCGTAGGAGGGGGCCTCTCTGGAAACACCATATATTTT.

A remark on this clone: A junction end diverges from the germline sequence, so it may reflect a read error. This chain uses TRBV6-5 with TRBJ2-5; weak D call: TRBD1 (5 bases). The CDR3 is 12 residues long. The V gene's germline CDR1 is MNHEY and CDR2 SVGAGI. The CDR3 loop reads CASGANQETQYF. The CDR3 DNA follows: TGTGCCAGCGGGGCGAACCAGGAGACCCAGTACTTC.

CDR3 coding DNA: TGTGCCAGCAGCGAACCCGGGGGGGGCACAGATACGCAGTATTTT. Amino acid sequence: CASSEPGGGTDTQYF. The chain combines TRBV11-1 with TRBJ2-3, with TRBD2 matching 8 bases. V lost 5 bases to trimming and J lost 1 base; unmatched junction nucleotides: 5. The CDR3 length is 15 residues. The germline CDR1 and CDR2 sequences are SGHAT and FQDESV (reference sequence).

This chain links TRBV19 with TRBJ1-5, with D perhaps TRBD1 (5 bases). Germline CDR1 LNHDA, CDR2 SQIVND (reference sequence). The CDR3 sequence is 15 residues long. V was shortened by 1 base and J by 0 bases, with 7 bases between the two germline ends. The CDR3 sequence is CASSIVGDSNQPQHF. The CDR3 DNA sequence: TGTGCCAGTAGTATAGTAGGGGATAGCAATCAGCCCCAGCATTTT.

The V gene is TRBV29-1, the J gene TRBJ2-7, with 11 bases that match TRBD2. CDR1 is SQVTM, CDR2 ANQGSEA, per germline. V lost 4 bases and J lost 4; bases outside the gene matches: 0. The CDR3 extends over 12 amino acids. The CDR3 loop reads CSVVAGGYEQYF. In nucleotides, the CDR3 is TGCAGCGTTGTAGCGGGGGGGTACGAGCAGTACTTC.

This chain joins TRBV27 and TRBJ2-1, with 12 bases aligning to TRBD1. This CDR3 contains 15 residues. CDR1 MNHEY and CDR2 SMNVEV come from the germline V gene (reference sequence). V was clipped by 4 bases and J by 9 bases; unmatched bases: 7. This CDR3 is CASSSGTGGYGEQFF. The CDR3 nucleotides are TGTGCCAGCAGTTCCGGGACAGGGGGCTACGGTGAGCAGTTCTTC.

The V call is TRBV28, the J call TRBJ2-3, with TRBD2 as a possible D gene (5 bases). The V end was cut by 8 bases, the J end by 4 bases, with 13 bases between. The germline CDR1 and CDR2 sequences are MDHEN and SYDVKM. The CDR3 has 13 amino acids. CDR3: CASCLGGSDTQYF. CDR3 DNA sequence: TGTGCCAGCTGCTTAGGAGGCTCAGATACGCAGTATTTT. The full variable domain, completed using reference TRBV28 and TRBJ2-3, is DVKVTQSSRYLVKRTGEKVFLECVQDMDHENMFWYRQDPGLGLRLIYFSYDVKMKEKGDIPEGYSVSREKKERFSLILESASTNQTSMYLCASCLGGSDTQYFGPGTRLTVL.

This chain joins TRBV28 and TRBJ1-2; TRBD1 is a possible D gene (5 bases). Germline CDR1 MDHEN, CDR2 SYDVKM. The CDR3 sequence is 18 residues long. V lost 5 bases to trimming and J lost 8 bases, with 30 bases between them. The CDR3, as DNA: TGTGCCAGCAGTCCTCCCTTCCCCCGTGGGGGGGTAGATTGGGGCTACACCTTC. Its translation: CASSPPFPRGGVDWGYTF.